Listed below are T cell receptor beta chains from one sample, sequenced in a study of cytomegalovirus exposure and HLA in healthy donors. TCRdb's table, derived via immunoSEQ multiplex PCR, lists solely in-frame clones and lacks some. Of fewer than 150,000 clones listed, around 81% are singletons. Input material: PBMCs. The receptors were sampled from a male donor in good health and CMV-seronegative. Both conserved end residues are part of each CDR3. D genes are given only for firm matches. The listing skips clone size in some rows; elsewhere it reads once, few, many or a size class.

v_call	j_call	d_call	clone_size	cdr3_aa	cdr3_nt
TRBV4-1	TRBJ1-3	-	-	CASSQVGWASGNTIYF	TGCGCCAGCAGCCAAGTCGGATGGGCCTCTGGAAACACCATATATTTT
TRBV5-6	TRBJ2-7	-	-	CASSLGGVYEQYF	TGTGCCAGCAGCTTGGGGGGGGTCTACGAGCAGTACTTC
TRBV27	TRBJ2-7	TRBD2	-	CASSLAGDEQYF	TGTGCCAGCAGTCTAGCGGGAGACGAGCAGTACTTC
TRBV5-1	TRBJ2-1	TRBD2	-	CASKLSGLEQFF	TGCGCCAGTAAACTTAGCGGGCTTGAGCAGTTCTTC
TRBV2	TRBJ2-2	-	-	CASKSRETNTGELFF	TGTGCCAGCAAGTCGAGGGAGACGAACACCGGGGAGCTGTTTTTT
TRBV5-1	TRBJ2-7	-	-	CASSLDAVTSYEQYF	TGCGCCAGCAGCTTGGACGCGGTTACCTCCTACGAGCAGTACTTC
TRBV5-1	TRBJ2-1	TRBD1	few	CASSSGQGRPNEQFF	TGCGCCAGCAGCTCAGGACAGGGCCGTCCCAATGAGCAGTTCTTC
TRBV18	TRBJ2-7	-	-	CASSPPTGSYEQYF	TGTGCCAGCTCACCCCCGACAGGCTCCTACGAGCAGTACTTC
TRBV5-8	TRBJ1-1	-	-	CASSLTSTRAREAFF	TGTGCCAGCAGCTTGACTTCCACCAGGGCCCGTGAAGCTTTCTTT
TRBV5-1	TRBJ2-7	-	-	CASSLDVGQTYEQYF	TGCGCCAGCAGCTTGGACGTAGGACAGACCTACGAGCAGTACTTC
TRBV6-6	TRBJ2-3	TRBD2	-	CASSPRTSGGPDTQYF	TGTGCCAGCAGCCCGAGGACTAGCGGGGGTCCGGATACGCAGTATTTT
TRBV9	TRBJ2-1	-	-	CASSFTYNEQFF	TGTGCCAGCAGCTTTACCTACAATGAGCAGTTCTTC
TRBV6-5	TRBJ2-1	TRBD1	-	CASSSTSGQEFF	TGTGCCAGCAGTTCTACCTCGGGACAGGAGTTCTTC
TRBV7-9	TRBJ2-3	TRBD2	-	CASSVGSGSFTDTQYF	TGTGCCAGCTCGGTTGGTAGCGGGAGCTTCACAGATACGCAGTATTTT
TRBV5-1	TRBJ1-5	-	-	CASSGLDQGGNQPQHF	TGCGCCAGCAGCGGCCTTGATCAGGGTGGCAATCAGCCCCAGCATTTT
TRBV9	TRBJ1-6	-	-	CASSARHNNSPLHF	TGTGCCAGCAGCGCCCGACACAATAATTCACCCCTCCACTTT
TRBV4-1	TRBJ2-3	-	-	CASSPPGTDTQYF	TGCGCCAGCAGCCCCCCCGGCACAGATACGCAGTATTTT
TRBV6-5	TRBJ1-5	-	-	CASSYRGEGSAQHF	TGTGCCAGCAGTTACCGGGGGGAGGGTTCGGCCCAGCATTTT
TRBV30	TRBJ2-7	-	-	CAYQGSGNEQYF	TGTGCCTACCAGGGTAGCGGAAACGAGCAGTACTTC
TRBV18	TRBJ2-1	TRBD2	-	CASSPPGLAGNEQFF	TGTGCCAGCTCACCCCCGGGACTAGCGGGGAATGAGCAGTTCTTC
TRBV5-6	TRBJ2-2	-	-	CASSLLGQRDTGELFF	TGTGCCAGCAGCTTGTTGGGACAGCGGGACACCGGGGAGCTGTTTTTT
TRBV5-6	TRBJ2-2	TRBD1	-	CASRRQGNTGELFF	TGTGCCAGCAGAAGACAGGGGAACACCGGGGAGCTGTTTTTT
TRBV11-2	TRBJ2-5	-	once	CASSLAYRVESDF	TGTGCCAGCAGCTTAGCCTACAGGGTTGAGTCGGACTTC
TRBV15	TRBJ2-7	TRBD1	-	CATSPRDRGILEQYF	TGTGCCACCAGCCCCCGGGACAGGGGAATCCTCGAGCAGTACTTC
TRBV30	TRBJ1-6	TRBD1	-	CAWSVGTGDNSPLHF	TGTGCCTGGAGTGTGGGGACAGGGGATAATTCACCCCTCCACTTT
TRBV27	TRBJ2-7	-	once	CASTIRGRLYEQYF	TGTGCCAGCACCATACGTGGGAGACTCTACGAGCAGTACTTC
TRBV30	TRBJ1-5	-	-	CAWSGGWRDQPQHF	TGTGCCTGGAGTGGCGGGTGGAGGGATCAGCCCCAGCATTTT
TRBV2	TRBJ1-4	-	-	CASSEGRSATNEKLFF	TGTGCCAGCAGTGAAGGGCGGAGTGCAACTAATGAAAAACTGTTTTTT
TRBV7-9	TRBJ1-1	TRBD1	-	CSSSFSGQGNTEAFF	TGTTCCAGCAGCTTCTCTGGACAGGGCAACACTGAAGCTTTCTTT
TRBV5-6	TRBJ1-2	TRBD1	-	CASIQGARYGYTF	TGTGCCAGCATCCAGGGGGCTCGCTATGGCTACACCTTC
TRBV28	TRBJ2-7	-	-	CASTTGKGYEQYF	TGTGCCAGCACTACGGGGAAAGGCTACGAGCAGTACTTC
TRBV7-9	TRBJ1-1	-	-	CASSLEGTTEAFF	TGTGCCAGCAGCTTAGAGGGGACAACTGAAGCTTTCTTT
TRBV4-1	TRBJ2-7	TRBD2	-	CASSRLLPSGGAGQYF	TGCGCCAGCAGTCGCCTCCTGCCCAGCGGGGGGGCGGGGCAGTACTTC
TRBV21-1	TRBJ1-1	-	-	CASSLGPSMGRTEAFF	TGTGCCAGCAGCCTGGGCCCTTCTATGGGGAGAACTGAAGCTTTCTTT
TRBV18	TRBJ2-2	TRBD2	-	CASSPPSGGSTGELFF	TGTGCCAGCTCACCACCGAGCGGGGGTAGCACCGGGGAGCTGTTTTTT
TRBV5-1	TRBJ2-1	TRBD2	-	CASSPSLAGTGNEQFF	TGCGCCAGCAGCCCATCACTAGCGGGGACGGGCAATGAGCAGTTCTTC
TRBV6-5	TRBJ1-1	-	-	CASRQGLNTEAFF	TGTGCCAGCAGACAGGGTTTGAACACTGAAGCTTTCTTT
TRBV7-3	TRBJ2-3	TRBD2	-	CASRDPGRDSTDTQYF	TGTGCCAGCAGAGATCCAGGGAGGGACAGCACAGATACGCAGTATTTT
TRBV7-9	TRBJ1-1	TRBD1	-	CASSTGQGGIFVEAFF	TGTGCCAGCAGCACCGGACAGGGGGGGATTTTCGTTGAAGCTTTCTTT
TRBV6-5	TRBJ2-5	-	-	CASSFSRETQYF	TGTGCCAGCAGTTTCTCCAGGGAGACCCAGTACTTC
TRBV4-3	TRBJ2-7	TRBD1	-	CASSHRTGTYEQYF	TGCGCCAGCAGCCACCGGACAGGGACCTACGAGCAGTACTTC
TRBV2	TRBJ1-6	TRBD1	few	CASTTGTGNSPLHF	TGTGCCAGCACCACCGGGACAGGGAATTCACCCCTCCACTTT
TRBV7-9	TRBJ2-2	-	-	CASSLGHRELFF	TGTGCCAGCAGCTTGGGCCACCGGGAGCTGTTTTTT
TRBV6-5	TRBJ2-7	TRBD1	-	CASSYSDRGGGYEQYF	TGTGCCAGCAGTTACTCGGACAGGGGGGGAGGTTACGAGCAGTACTTC
TRBV4-2	TRBJ2-5	TRBD1	-	CASSQERQGRETQYF	TGTGCCAGCAGCCAAGAAAGACAGGGAAGGGAGACCCAGTACTTC
TRBV30	TRBJ2-2	TRBD2	-	CAWSRTSGGPNTGELFF	TGTGCCTGGAGTCGGACTAGCGGGGGCCCGAACACCGGGGAGCTGTTTTTT
TRBV15	TRBJ1-4	-	-	CATSKLPTGNEKLFF	TGTGCCACCAGCAAGCTGCCCACAGGAAATGAAAAACTGTTTTTT
TRBV7-3	TRBJ2-3	TRBD2	-	CASSSTGGYTDTQYF	TGTGCCAGCAGCTCGACGGGGGGTTACACAGATACGCAGTATTTT
TRBV7-9	TRBJ2-5	-	-	CASTPPGAGQETQYF	TGTGCCAGCACCCCACCCGGGGCGGGACAAGAGACCCAGTACTTC
TRBV9	TRBJ2-5	TRBD2	-	CASSVSGVAGGETQYF	TGTGCCAGCAGCGTGTCCGGAGTAGCGGGAGGCGAGACCCAGTACTTC
TRBV11-2	TRBJ1-3	-	-	CASSPIQGKSGNTIYF	TGTGCCAGCAGCCCCATACAGGGAAAGTCTGGAAACACCATATATTTT
TRBV5-6	TRBJ2-1	TRBD1	-	CASSVGQPNEQFF	TGTGCCAGCAGCGTGGGACAGCCTAATGAGCAGTTCTTC
TRBV5-5	TRBJ2-1	TRBD2	once	CASSLGRGGHNEQFF	TGTGCCAGCAGCTTGGGGCGGGGGGGCCACAATGAGCAGTTCTTC
TRBV6-6	TRBJ1-5	-	-	CASSFTNQPQHF	TGTGCCAGCAGTTTCACTAATCAGCCCCAGCATTTT
TRBV30	TRBJ1-1	-	once	CAWMFWGGNTEAFF	TGTGCCTGGATGTTCTGGGGAGGAAACACTGAAGCTTTCTTT
TRBV10-3	TRBJ1-1	TRBD1	once	CAARGRVDTEAFF	TGTGCCGCCAGGGGGCGGGTTGACACTGAAGCTTTCTTT
TRBV4-3	TRBJ2-2	TRBD2	-	CASSQVGLAGGAGELFF	TGCGCCAGCAGCCAAGTAGGACTAGCGGGGGGAGCCGGGGAGCTGTTTTTT